These 30 T cell receptor beta chains came from one sample sequenced in a study of blood T cell repertoires in COVID-19 (TCRdb year 2020). Receptor libraries were prepared by the immunoSEQ multiplex PCR assay. The immuneACCESS repertoire file appears here via TCRdb, limited to in-frame rearrangements. These files lack a portion of the clones; in checked studies, under half of the deficit traces to unresolved V genes, and the cause of the others is not known. The sample has some 250,000 clones on record, roughly 77% of them singletons. About 3.1% of the sample is in the top ten clones. Material for sequencing was peripheral blood. The receptors were gathered from a woman at least 80 years old with acute or convalescent COVID-19.

The gene calls are TRBV9 and TRBJ2-7; 10 bases agree with TRBD1. V trimming: 4 bases; J trimming: 6 bases; junction bases outside the gene matches: 7. The CDR3 length is 14 residues. The germline V gene encodes CDR1 SGDLS and CDR2 YYNGEE. The CDR3 nucleotides are TGTGCCAGCAGCTACCGGGACAGGGGACTCGAGCAGTACTTC. It translates to CASSYRDRGLEQYF. Using reference TRBV9 and TRBJ2-7 for the parts outside the CDR3, the full variable domain is DSGVTQTPKHLITATGQRVTLRCSPRSGDLSVYWYQQSLDQGLQFLIQYYNGEERAKGNILERFSAQQFPDLHSELNLSSLELGDSALYFCASSYRDRGLEQYFGPGTRLTVT.

The chain combines TRBV7-2 with TRBJ1-1; D possibly corresponds to TRBD1 (5 bases). Germline V gene sequence: CDR1 SGHTA, CDR2 FQGNSA. The CDR3 runs to 15 residues. V lost 6 bases, J lost 3 bases, and 17 bases lay in between. This chain's CDR3 is CASSTQAVYYTEAFF. The CDR3 DNA reads TGTGCCAGCAGTACACAGGCCGTCTATTACACTGAAGCTTTCTTT.

The V call is TRBV5-6, the J call TRBJ2-2, with D possibly being TRBD2 (5 bases). Germline V lookup: CDR1 SGHDT, CDR2 YYEEEE. This CDR3 comprises 14 residues. Trimming stripped 4 bases from V and 4 bases from J, with 11 bases between. CDR3 in DNA: TGTGCCAGCAGCCCCCTCCGGGGCACCGGGGAGCTGTTTTTT. Residues: CASSPLRGTGELFF.

The chain recombines TRBV7-9 with TRBJ1-4; D unclear. This CDR3 is built from 15 residues. CDR1 and CDR2 (germline): SEHNR, FQNEAQ (reference sequence). V shed 5 bases and J shed 0 bases, with 10 bases lying between them. The CDR3 spells CASSTDRTTNEKLFF. CDR3 nucleotide sequence: TGTGCCAGCAGCACAGACCGAACAACTAATGAAAAACTGTTTTTT.

This clone appeared a single time. V gene TRBV5-1 combines with J gene TRBJ2-5; D is possibly TRBD1 (5 bases). V was trimmed by 1 base and J by 5 bases, leaving 9 bases between them. Germline V gene lookup returns CDR1 SGHRS and CDR2 YFSETQ. The CDR3 is made up of 13 amino acids. CDR3 amino acids: CASSLNPGETQYF. The CDR3 bases are TGCGCCAGCAGCTTGAACCCAGGGGAGACCCAGTACTTC.

The V call is TRBV10-3, the J call TRBJ1-6; TRBD1 might be the D (5 bases). This CDR3 spans 15 amino acids. V was clipped by 6 bases and J by 8 bases, with 17 bases between them. Germline CDR1 ENHRY, CDR2 SYGVKD. CDR3 in DNA: TGTGCCATCAGGGTGAGACCCGAAGGGGATTCACCCCTCCACTTT. Encoded protein: CAIRVRPEGDSPLHF.

This rearrangement joins TRBV19 to TRBJ1-2; 7 nucleotides line up with TRBD1. CDR3 length: 14 amino acids. Germline V gene data show CDR1 as LNHDA and CDR2 as SQIVND (reference sequence). The V and J ends lost 6 bases and 4 bases, in that order; junction bases with no gene match: 8. CDR3 protein: CASRPTGTVYGYTF. CDR3 in DNA: TGTGCCAGTAGACCAACCGGGACAGTCTATGGCTACACCTTC. The variable domain in full, completed from reference TRBV19 and TRBJ1-2, reads DGGITQSPKYLFRKEGQNVTLSCEQNLNHDAMYWYRQDPGQGLRLIYYSQIVNDFQKGDIAEGYSVSREKKESFPLTVTSAQKNPTAFYLCASRPTGTVYGYTFGSGTRLTVV.

V usage is TRBV6-5 and J usage is TRBJ1-1; a weak D match, TRBD1 (5 bases). The CDR3 has 12 amino acids. In germline, CDR1 is MNHEY, CDR2 SVGAGI. V shed 6 bases and J shed 3 bases, with 8 bases lying between them. The CDR3 here is CASSFRDTEAFF. The CDR3, as DNA: TGTGCCAGCAGCTTCAGGGACACTGAAGCTTTCTTT.

The rearrangement uses TRBV7-8 and TRBJ1-5; no definite D call. V shed 1 base and J shed 0 bases, with 10 bases lying between them. CDR1 and CDR2 (germline): SGHVS, FQNEAQ. The CDR3 is 16 amino acids. The CDR3 region is CASSLGGVYSNQPQHF. In nucleotides, the CDR3 is TGTGCCAGCAGCTTAGGGGGAGTATATAGCAATCAGCCCCAGCATTTT.

This chain links TRBV12-3 or TRBV12-4 with TRBJ1-2; D might be TRBD1 (5 bases). The V end lost 3 bases, the J end lost 4 bases, and 9 bases lay between the germline ends. This CDR3 is 13 amino acids long. The CDR3 region has the DNA TGTGCCAGCAGTTTTAGGGGATCCTATGGCTACACCTTC. Its translation: CASSFRGSYGYTF.

This chain connects TRBV4-1 to TRBJ1-4; TRBD1 is a possible D gene (5 bases). CDR1 MGHRA and CDR2 YSYEKL come from the germline V gene. Trimming removed 0 bases from V and 5 bases from J, with 10 bases in between. This CDR3 has 15 amino acids. CDR3 coding DNA: TGCGCCAGCAGCCAAGATGGGGCAGGAAATGAAAAACTGTTTTTT. Translating gives CASSQDGAGNEKLFF.

The J gene is TRBJ2-7, the V gene TRBV7-2, with 11 bases identical to TRBD1. V shed 5 bases and J 6 bases; nucleotides not matched to a gene: 6. The CDR3 consists of 14 residues. Germline-derived CDR1 and CDR2 are SGHTA and FQGNSA. The CDR3 coding sequence is TGTGCCAGCAGCCAAGGACAGGGGGCAGGCGAGCAGTACTTC. Its protein is CASSQGQGAGEQYF.

The chain has TRBV6-2 or TRBV6-3 and TRBJ2-5; D uncertain. Germline values: CDR1 MNHEY, CDR2 SVGEGT. Trimming took 2 bases from V and 1 from J, leaving 14 bases between them. The CDR3 is made up of 16 amino acids. The CDR3 coding sequence is TGTGCCAGCAGTTACCCCATGAGAGCCCCCCAAGAGACCCAGTACTTC. It translates to CASSYPMRAPQETQYF.

J is TRBJ2-3 and V is TRBV19, with 9 bases fitting TRBD2. V lost 1 base and J lost 4; bases outside the gene matches: 6. The germline V gene encodes CDR1 LNHDA and CDR2 SQIVND (reference sequence). There are 16 residues in the CDR3. CDR3 region: CASSIGGGRAPDTQYF. The CDR3 DNA follows: TGTGCCAGTAGTATAGGAGGCGGGAGGGCCCCAGATACGCAGTATTTT. The full variable domain, with the rest looked up from reference TRBV19 and TRBJ2-3, is DGGITQSPKYLFRKEGQNVTLSCEQNLNHDAMYWYRQDPGQGLRLIYYSQIVNDFQKGDIAEGYSVSREKKESFPLTVTSAQKNPTAFYLCASSIGGGRAPDTQYFGPGTRLTVL.

The CDR3 nucleotides read TGTGCCAGCAGTGACAGGACAGGATTCCCACCCCTCCACTTT. Residues: CASSDRTGFPPLHF. The chain employs TRBV2 and TRBJ1-6; 7 bases match TRBD1. Germline V lookup: CDR1 SNHLY, CDR2 FYNNEI. This CDR3 spans 14 amino acids. Unmatched junction bases numbered 7, after V lost 3 bases and J lost 11 bases.

The gene calls are TRBV5-1 and TRBJ2-3; the D gene is possibly TRBD1 (5 bases). The CDR3 runs to 16 residues. Germline values: CDR1 SGHRS, CDR2 YFSETQ. The ends were cut back, 1 base at V and 2 bases at J, with 14 bases in the middle. The chain's CDR3 is CASSLRGYRSTDTQYF. The CDR3 nucleotides are TGCGCCAGCAGCTTGAGGGGTTATCGGTCCACAGATACGCAGTATTTT.

The rearrangement links TRBV15 to TRBJ1-3; possible D gene TRBD1, 5 bases. Germline CDR1 is LNHNV and CDR2 is YYDKDF (reference sequence). V was trimmed by 4 bases and J by 1 base, leaving 8 bases between them. The CDR3 totals 14 residues. In nucleotides, the CDR3 is TGTGCCACCAGCATCAGGGTTTCTGGAAACACCATATATTTT. This encodes CATSIRVSGNTIYF.

This rearrangement joins TRBV5-1 to TRBJ2-7; a possible D gene is TRBD2 (6 bases). Germline V gives CDR1 SGHRS, CDR2 YFSETQ. V was trimmed by 5 bases and J by 0 bases, leaving 18 bases between them. The CDR3 runs 16 residues. The CDR3 nucleotides are TGCGCCAGCAGTCCCACCCCGCGGGAAAGCTCCTACGAGCAGTACTTC. Protein product: CASSPTPRESSYEQYF.

The chain combines TRBV2 with TRBJ1-5; TRBD1 aligns across 11 bases. The CDR3 runs 15 residues. CDR1 SNHLY and CDR2 FYNNEI come from the germline V gene. V shed 4 bases and J 5 bases; nucleotides not matched to a gene: 4. The CDR3 loop reads CASSVGTGGYQPQHF. The CDR3 nucleotides read TGTGCCAGCAGTGTCGGGACAGGGGGTTATCAGCCCCAGCATTTT.

The chain carries TRBV30 and TRBJ2-4, with a tentative D call TRBD1 (5 bases). This CDR3 comprises 13 residues. The germline CDR1 and CDR2 sequences are GTSNPN and SVGIG (reference sequence). The V end was cut by 1 base, the J end by 4 bases, with 8 bases between. In nucleotides, the CDR3 is TGTGCCTGGAGTGCAGACAGAAAAAACATTCAGTACTTC. Its translation: CAWSADRKNIQYF. Full variable domain (rest looked up from reference TRBV30 and TRBJ2-4): SQTIHQWPATLVQPVGSPLSLECTVEGTSNPNLYWYRQAAGRGLQLLFYSVGIGQISSEVPQNLSASRPQDRQFILSSKKLLLSDSGFYLCAWSADRKNIQYFGAGTRLSVL.

Here the CDR3 DNA reads TGTGCCAGTAGTAAACAGGGGGCAGCTAATGAAAAACTGTTTTTT. Translated, it gives CASSKQGAANEKLFF. V is TRBV19 and J is TRBJ1-4; TRBD1 agrees at 9 bases. CDR1 and CDR2 (germline): LNHDA, SQIVND (reference sequence). This CDR3 is built from 15 residues. The ends lost 4 bases at V and 3 bases at J; junction bases unmatched: 3.

The chain combines TRBV6-5 with TRBJ1-6, with a weak D call TRBD1 (6 bases). The CDR3 has 14 amino acids. V lost 7 bases to trimming and J lost 7 bases, with 14 bases between them. Germline assignment: CDR1 MNHEY and CDR2 SVGAGI. This CDR3 is CASTPGTKNSPLHF. In nucleotides, the CDR3 is TGTGCCAGCACGCCGGGGACAAAAAATTCACCCCTCCACTTT.

This clone has only one observation. V usage is TRBV3-1 (or the pseudogene TRBV3-2) and J usage is TRBJ1-2, with 7 nucleotides matching TRBD1. The CDR3 contains 16 residues. Germline V lookup: CDR1 LGHDT, CDR2 YNNKEL (reference sequence). V was pared by 0 bases and J by 4 bases, with 8 bases of the junction left unmatched. Here the CDR3 reads CASSQDIGGQLYGYTF. The CDR3, as DNA: TGTGCCAGCAGCCAAGATATTGGGGGACAGCTCTATGGCTACACCTTC.

This clone was recorded a few times. The chain recombines TRBV6-5 with TRBJ2-4; TRBD1 matches 7 bases. CDR1 is MNHEY, CDR2 SVGAGI, per germline. CDR3 length: 15 residues. The V gene end was trimmed by 6 bases and the J gene end by 0 bases; junction bases not matched to a gene: 5. The CDR3 region is CASRPDRVAKNIQYF. The CDR3 DNA follows: TGTGCCAGCAGACCTGACAGGGTAGCCAAAAACATTCAGTACTTC.

This chain links TRBV19 with TRBJ2-1, with TRBD2 identical over 7 bases. The CDR3 loop spans 16 amino acids. V lost 3 bases and J lost 8; bases outside the gene matches: 13. CDR1 LNHDA and CDR2 SQIVND come from the germline V gene (reference sequence). The CDR3 DNA sequence: TGTGCCAGTAGTATGGCGGGAGCTTTGGGTTTCCATGAGCAGTTCTTC. Translating gives CASSMAGALGFHEQFF.

This clone was seen ten or more times. The genes are TRBV27 and TRBJ1-5; no firm D call. The ends were cut back, 7 bases at V and 3 bases at J, with 13 bases in the middle. This CDR3 is built from 14 residues. CDR1 and CDR2 (germline): MNHEY, SMNVEV (reference sequence). The CDR3 bases are TGTGCCAGCATGACCAGACACAACAATCAGCCCCAGCATTTT. It translates to CASMTRHNNQPQHF.

The rearrangement joins TRBV5-4 to TRBJ2-3; D possibly corresponds to TRBD1 (6 bases). Germline-derived CDR1 and CDR2 are SGHNT and YYREEE (reference sequence). The CDR3 is 16 residues long. The V gene lost 0 bases and the J gene lost 3 bases, with 14 bases spanning the gap. CDR3 in DNA: TGTGCCAGCAGCTTGGGGGGGCTAGCAGTGACAGATACGCAGTATTTT. Residues: CASSLGGLAVTDTQYF.

The chain uses TRBV11-2 and TRBJ1-2; D uncertain. CDR1 is SGHAT and CDR2 is FQNNGV in the germline V gene. CDR3 length: 14 amino acids. V was cut by 8 bases and J by 8 bases, with 21 bases left in between. CDR3 DNA sequence: TGTGCCAGCTCTTTAGGAGTCGAAGTTGGGGGCTACACCTTC. Amino acid sequence: CASSLGVEVGGYTF.

The CDR3 region has the DNA TGCGCCAGCAGCCAGGGACAGGCGTCGGCGAATGAAAAACTGTTTTTT. Protein: CASSQGQASANEKLFF. The chain has TRBV4-3 and TRBJ1-4; 8 bases line up with TRBD1. Germline V gene sequence: CDR1 LGHNA, CDR2 YSLEER. The length of the CDR3 is 16 residues. The V segment lost 3 bases and the J segment 5 bases; nucleotides outside the gene matches: 8.

This chain uses TRBV12-3 or TRBV12-4 with TRBJ2-7; D might be TRBD1 (5 bases). With 3 bases removed from V and 2 bases from J, the gap between germline ends came to 8 bases. CDR3 length: 13 amino acids. CDR3 in amino acids: CASSLTVTYEQYF. The CDR3 coding sequence is TGTGCCAGCAGTTTGACAGTTACCTACGAGCAGTACTTC.